This TCR beta chain was recorded in a study of blood T cell repertoires in COVID-19 (dated by TCRdb to 2020 to 2022). Study-level background: Samples from collaborators originated in the United States, Italy and Spain and spanned both the acute and convalescent phases of COVID-19. The samples were drawn from the first 160 participants of the ongoing ImmuneRACE study and from 950 to 1,500 subjects provided by 6 global collaborators. Deeply sampled blood TCRbeta repertoires from subjects exposed to, actively infected with, or recovered from COVID-19 were included in the dataset. Nearly every sample came with metadata listing a de-identified subject ID, COVID-19 status, age in years and sex. HLA class I and class II types, where available, came from metadata supplied by the sample provider rather than from assay-based typing. The repertoires were released in a freely available public database meant as a resource for research on the immune response to SARS-CoV-2. The material from the prospective study consisted of cDNA or gDNA derived from T cells, B-cell-depleted T cells, or PBMCs. Broad study findings and their caveats: How much clinical and demographic metadata was included differed by source and by participant, and the metadata was provided uncurated.

The collaborating institutions used their own protocols to collect whole blood in K2EDTA tubes. For TCRbeta analysis, collaborators shipped samples in one of three forms: frozen whole blood, isolated PBMCs, or DNA extracted from either of those sample types. TCRbeta CDR3 regions were amplified from genomic DNA by means of the immunoSEQ Assay, a bias-controlled multiplex PCR. The original pipeline was this. Within the assay, amplification of reference gene primers was used to estimate how many nucleated cells each sample contained. To quantify the absolute abundance of each unique TCRbeta CDR3 rearrangement, sequence reads were collapsed and filtered. For each sample, productive Simpson clonality was calculated as the square root of Simpson's diversity index across productive rearrangements. In its TCRdb copy, this immuneACCESS table keeps in-frame sequences only and misses some clones. Where compared with another copy, unresolved V genes explain less than half of these, and the others have no known cause. V and J calls and clone size are as listed in that table; D and trimming were resolved from the DNA. The sample yields roughly 52,000 clones; about 86% were counted once. Clones ranked in the top ten supply 3% to 5% of the sample.

Turning to this clone: The target of this receptor is not known. No base qualities exist here, and no much larger clone lies one base off it.

Measured from the cysteine to the phenylalanine, the CDR3 is 13 residues long. Here the CDR3 DNA is all that survives: 39 bases in frame from base 1. At the junction V is shortened by 5 bases and J by 5 bases; bases outside the gene matches: 5. Recombination linked TRBV12-3 or TRBV12-4 to TRBJ2-7, with 8 junctional bases fitting TRBD2. The source is a man aged 50 to 60 with acute or convalescent COVID-19. Sequences were obtained from peripheral blood. The CDR3 is CASSLGLAHEQYF. The DNA is TGTGCCAGCAGTCTCGGACTAGCCCACGAGCAGTACTTC.